This T cell receptor beta chain was sequenced in a study of tumor and adjacent non-tumor tissue in lung cancer (dated 2018 in TCRdb). Concerning the study at large: The cohort included about eleven adenocarcinoma, a couple of squamous cell carcinoma and 1 small cell lung cancer patients. In total, sequencing yielded fewer than 150 million productive TCRbeta reads, which works out to an average of approximately 4.1 million reads per sample. For each patient, one tumor sample and one normal lung sample were taken, giving around 30 paired specimens that underwent TCRbeta CDR3 sequencing. The roughly 15 enrolled patients, of whom around ten were men and 5 were women, were aged roughly 31 to 80 years and were diagnosed with TNM stage I to III disease. Bulk TCRbeta repertoires were compared between lung tumor tissue and matched distant non-tumor lung tissue obtained from more than 12 lung cancer patients.

Via the germline V gene, CDR1 is SGHRS and CDR2 YFSETQ. V sheds 1 base and J sheds 6 bases, leaving 11 bases between their ends. Spanning cysteine to phenylalanine, the CDR3 consists of 13 amino acids. The read is trimmed to its CDR3 DNA, 39 bases read in frame from base 1. The library was built by means of multiplex PCR. The instrument given in TCRdb is Illumina HiSeq 2500. Following protocols modified from ARM-PCR, the researchers constructed TCRbeta libraries through three rounds of nested PCR with primers (Table S4). PCR products of 200-500 bp were gel-excised and purified with the QIAquick gel extraction kit before sequencing. As for the authors' bioinformatics: Reads were cleaned with Trimmomatic, merged with FLASH into complete CDR3 sequences, and assigned to V(D)J germline segments with MiTCR. VDJtools was used to compute clonal diversity as the inverse Simpson's index. Productive reads were defined as in-frame sequences without a premature stop codon. The public reads were reprocessed in TCRdb via fastp at Q25 and MiXCR, keeping in-frame beta chains. Each entry merges the rows of one CDR3 protein and shows their most common DNA and genes. The V and J calls come from TCRdb's annotation, not from the publication. The sample table lists fewer than 120,000 distinct CDR3 sequences, 84% of them with a count of one. The ten largest clones add up to roughly 20% of the sample.

The research as a whole found: The top 100 clones made up a significantly larger cumulative share of the repertoire in normal lung than in tumor tissue. TCR diversity (inverse Simpson) was significantly higher in tumor than in normal lung tissue (around 460 vs 160, P = 0.0075, Mann-Whitney U test). With only about 14 patients in the cohort, the authors noted that larger samples and more detailed clinical data are needed. The methods do not name the sequencing platform or mention unique molecular identifiers. Because peripheral blood was not sequenced, the blood TCRbeta repertoires of the lung cancer patients in the study went unexamined. Younger patients had significantly higher TCR diversity, and higher tumor TCR diversity was associated with shorter overall and disease-free survival.

Comment on this clonotype: Its antigen is currently not known. It may be a read error: a sequence one base away is much more abundant.

RNA was extracted from bulk unsorted tissue and checked for quality with a NanoDrop ND-1000 and an Agilent 2100. The donors were newly diagnosed lung cancer patients admitted for thoracic surgery in China from August to November 2014 who had not received prior chemotherapy. The study excluded patients who had received radiotherapy or chemotherapy before or who had another cancer at the same time. Pieces of surgical tissue measuring about 1-2.1 cm3 were kept in RNAlater solution and held at -80 degrees C until needed. This TCR came from a man in his sixties or seventies with non-small cell lung cancer. The chain couples TRBV5-1 to TRBJ2-7, with an unclear D gene assignment. Sequencing was carried out using lung tumor tissue. The CDR3 protein is CASSLIFSSEQYF. The nucleotide sequence reads as follows: TGCGCCAGCAGCTTGATTTTCTCCAGCGAGCAGTACTTC.